This T cell receptor beta chain originates from a study of cytomegalovirus exposure and HLA in healthy donors. Germline CDR1 reads MNHNS; CDR2 reads SASEGT. Between the trimmed V and J ends, which lost 6 bases and 5 bases, there was a span of 16 bases. The CDR3 is 14 amino acids. Produced via immunoSEQ multiplex PCR; TCRdb's table is partial and in-frame only. The sample consists of 150,000 to 200,000 clones, 87% of them appearing once. The study, taken as a whole, reports: It was 164 TCR beta chains that were listed as cytomegalovirus-associated.

Note on this clone: Its antigen is unknown.

The rearrangement uses TRBV6-1 and TRBJ1-2; tentatively, D is TRBD1 (6 bases). Specimen: PBMCs. The sequence came from a woman younger than 45 in good health and CMV-seronegative. CDR3 DNA sequence: TGTGCCAGCAGACCCACAGGGTCGGGGTATGGCTACACCTTC. The encoded protein is CASRPTGSGYGYTF.